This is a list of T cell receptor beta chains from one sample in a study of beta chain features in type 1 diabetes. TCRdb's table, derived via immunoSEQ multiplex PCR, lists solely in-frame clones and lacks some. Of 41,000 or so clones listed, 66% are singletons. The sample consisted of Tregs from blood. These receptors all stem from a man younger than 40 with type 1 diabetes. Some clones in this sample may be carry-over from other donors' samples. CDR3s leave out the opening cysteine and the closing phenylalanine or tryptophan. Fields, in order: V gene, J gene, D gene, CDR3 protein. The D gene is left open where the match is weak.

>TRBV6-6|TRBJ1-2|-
ASSQQEKRGYT
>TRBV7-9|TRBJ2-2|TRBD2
ASSPLAGGLNTGELF
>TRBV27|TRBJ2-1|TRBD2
ASSFGGAGFYNEQF
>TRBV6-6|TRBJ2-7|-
ASSLGRRYEQY
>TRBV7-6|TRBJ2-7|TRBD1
ASSPLGQGAGYEQY
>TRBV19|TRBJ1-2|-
ASSMASGYGYT
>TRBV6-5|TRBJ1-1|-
ASSYSGLAF
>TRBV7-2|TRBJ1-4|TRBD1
ASSLLGQGAGKLF
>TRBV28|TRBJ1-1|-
ASPNPAGTEAF
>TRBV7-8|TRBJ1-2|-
ASSLNYGYT
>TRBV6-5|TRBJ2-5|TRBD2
ASSYPGGGETQY
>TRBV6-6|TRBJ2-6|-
ASSYSQGYGANVLT
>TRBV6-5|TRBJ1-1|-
ASSDQATEAF
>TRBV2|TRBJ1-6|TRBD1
ASRTRTGLTSSPLH
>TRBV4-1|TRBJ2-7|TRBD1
ASSLRQGASEQY
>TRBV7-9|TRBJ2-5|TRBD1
ASSFLQGETQY
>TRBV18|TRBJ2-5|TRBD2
ASSPVAGQYQETQY
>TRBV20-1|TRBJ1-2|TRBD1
SAYRGGYT
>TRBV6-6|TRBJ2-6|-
ASSPGEGANVLT
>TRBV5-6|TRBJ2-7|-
ASSPLGQTYEQY
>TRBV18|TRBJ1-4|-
ASSPPGQPNEKLF
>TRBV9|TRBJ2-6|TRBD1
ASSPRQGGPNVLT
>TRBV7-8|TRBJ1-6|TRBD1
ASSLRDRGTYNSPLH
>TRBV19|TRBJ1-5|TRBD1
ASSIDPRGYTDSNQPQH
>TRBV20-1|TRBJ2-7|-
SASGGYEQY
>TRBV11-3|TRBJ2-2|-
ASSLDSNTGELF
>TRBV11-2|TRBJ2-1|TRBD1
ASSPLRDRVGNEQF
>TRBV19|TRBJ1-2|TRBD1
ASSIGTGFRGYT
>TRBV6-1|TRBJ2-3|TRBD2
ASRATSGGADTQY
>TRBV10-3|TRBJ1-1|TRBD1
AIGRGQGSTEAF
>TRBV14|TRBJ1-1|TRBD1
ASSQGQGVPEAF
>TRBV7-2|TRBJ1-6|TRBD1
ASSLRDRGKGALH
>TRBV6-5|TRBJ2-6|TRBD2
ASTPGGPGANVLT
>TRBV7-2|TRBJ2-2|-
ASRSGNTGELF
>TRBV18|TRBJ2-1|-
ASSPKNRHGTFYEQF
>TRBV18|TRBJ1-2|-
ASSLFPGLGTNYYGYT
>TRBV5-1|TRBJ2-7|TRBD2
ASRRLAGNAYEQY
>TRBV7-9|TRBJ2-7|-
ASSLFGYEQY
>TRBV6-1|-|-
ASRRDISGEQY
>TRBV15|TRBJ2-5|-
ATSRVGGQETQY
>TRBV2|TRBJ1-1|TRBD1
ASSSHGTADTEAF
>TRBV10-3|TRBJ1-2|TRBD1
AISSPGQGKYGYT
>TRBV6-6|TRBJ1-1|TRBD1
AISRGLAEAF
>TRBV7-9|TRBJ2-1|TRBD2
ASSLSAASGFSYNEQF
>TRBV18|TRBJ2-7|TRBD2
ASSPYGTSAMQY
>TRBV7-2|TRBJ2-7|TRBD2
ASSLMGESGGPYEQY
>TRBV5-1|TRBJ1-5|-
ASSLNPGGNQPQH
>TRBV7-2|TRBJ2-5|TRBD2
ASSFVRGEYQETQY
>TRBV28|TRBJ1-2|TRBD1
ASRVTAGTGPNYGYT
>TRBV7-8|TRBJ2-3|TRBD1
ASSVNRGADTQY
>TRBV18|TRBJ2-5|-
ASSPSSQETQY